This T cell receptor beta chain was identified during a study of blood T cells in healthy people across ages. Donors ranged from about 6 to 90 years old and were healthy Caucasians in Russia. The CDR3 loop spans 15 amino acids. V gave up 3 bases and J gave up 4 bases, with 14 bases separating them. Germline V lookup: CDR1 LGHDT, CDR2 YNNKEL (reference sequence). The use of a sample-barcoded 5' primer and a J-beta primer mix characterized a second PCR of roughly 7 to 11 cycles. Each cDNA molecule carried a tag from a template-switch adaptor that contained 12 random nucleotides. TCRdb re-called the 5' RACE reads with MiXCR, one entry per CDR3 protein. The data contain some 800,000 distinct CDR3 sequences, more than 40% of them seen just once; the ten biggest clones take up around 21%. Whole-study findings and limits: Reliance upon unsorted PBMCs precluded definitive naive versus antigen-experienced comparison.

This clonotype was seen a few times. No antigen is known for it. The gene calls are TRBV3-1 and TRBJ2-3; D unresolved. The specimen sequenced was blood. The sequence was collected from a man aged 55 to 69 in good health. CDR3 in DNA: TGTGCCAGCAGCCAGACGGCCTATCTTTCAGATACGCAGTATTTT. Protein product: CASSQTAYLSDTQYF.